This T cell receptor (beta chain) was documented in a study of blood T cell repertoires in COVID-19. Study-level background: Whether acute or convalescent, the COVID-19 samples came from the United States, Italy and Spain. T cells, B-cell-depleted T cells, or PBMCs provided the cDNA or gDNA that served as material.

Cohorts were assigned according to the clinical history that participants reported. The V and J ends lost 1 base and 11 bases respectively, with 12 bases between them. CDR3 length equals 13 residues. Here immunoSEQ multiplex PCR was the method, and the copy in TCRdb shows in-frame clones only, minus some. The profile covers 350,000 to 450,000 clones, with 85% to 90% appearing a single time and 1.7% taken by the ten largest. This sequence joins TRBV12-3 or TRBV12-4 and TRBJ1-5, with D possibly matching TRBD1 (6 bases). This sequence originates from a woman aged 25 to 39 who had recovered from COVID-19. The sequenced sample was PBMCs or T cells enriched from blood (not recorded which). The DNA of the CDR3 is TGTGCCAGCAGTTTAGGAGGGCCAGGGGCCCAGCATTTT. Protein: CASSLGGPGAQHF.